This entry lists 15 T cell receptor beta chains sequenced from one sample in a study of cytotoxic CD8 clonotypes in ibrutinib-treated CLL. TCRdb's copy holds only in-frame clones and misses some; the assay was immunoSEQ multiplex PCR. Among about 44,000 clones, approximately 74% were seen once, and the ten largest hold around an eighth. The source was PBMCs, collected after 12 months of ibrutinib treatment. The source of these receptors is a human donor with chronic lymphocytic leukemia.

The rearrangement uses TRBV6-5 and TRBJ2-1, with 10 bases lining up with TRBD2. V dropped 3 bases and J dropped 7; count of bases not matched to a gene: 9. Germline loops: CDR1 MNHEY, CDR2 SVGAGI. The CDR3 contains 16 residues. The CDR3 bases are TGTGCCAGCAGTTATCAGAGCGGGAGGGGCAGGAATGAGCAGTTCTTC. This sequence encodes CASSYQSGRGRNEQFF.

This clone has a handful of counts. This chain joins TRBV19 and TRBJ1-3; weak D call: TRBD1 (5 bases). The germline gives CDR1 LNHDA, CDR2 SQIVND (reference sequence). This CDR3 is built from 16 residues. The germline V and J ends were trimmed by 5 bases and 0 bases, with 14 bases remaining between them. The CDR3 sequence is CASSFRARNSGNTIYF. As DNA, the CDR3 is TGTGCCAGTAGTTTCAGGGCCCGCAACTCTGGAAACACCATATATTTT.

This chain's CDR3 is CASSKGWGRSANEKLFF. DNA of the CDR3: TGTGCCAGCAGCAAAGGTTGGGGCAGGTCGGCTAATGAAAAACTGTTTTTT. This chain uses TRBV21-1 with TRBJ1-4; no DNA check was done on the table's D call, TRBD1. TRBV21-1 is labeled a pseudogene. The CDR3 spans 17 residues.

This clone was seen once. An end of the junction does not agree with germline; a read error may underlie this. The chain recombines TRBV15 with TRBJ2-3, with TRBD2 matching 9 bases. The germline V gene has CDR1 LNHNV and CDR2 YYDKDF (reference sequence). The CDR3 runs to 16 residues. The CDR3 DNA is TGTGCCACCAGCTGGGGTGGGCGGGAGGGCACTGATACGCAGTATTTT. Amino acid sequence: CATSWGGREGTDTQYF.

V gene TRBV10-2 combines with J gene TRBJ2-4, with D perhaps matching TRBD1 or TRBD2 (6 bases each). V lost 0 bases to trimming and J lost 0 bases, with 12 bases between them. Looked up from germline, CDR1 is WSHSY and CDR2 is SAAADI. This CDR3 is 17 amino acids long. The CDR3 region has the DNA TGCGCCAGCAGTGAGTCCGGGGGCGGGGTAGCCAAAAACATTCAGTACTTC. Amino acid sequence: CASSESGGGVAKNIQYF.

This clone has a handful of counts. The chain carries TRBV7-9 and TRBJ2-6; 7 bases fit TRBD1. The germline V gene encodes CDR1 SEHNR and CDR2 FQNEAQ (reference sequence). V gave up 4 bases and J gave up 3 bases; unmatched junction bases: 12. The CDR3 consists of 18 residues. The CDR3 protein is CASSSGQSGQVGANVLTF. In DNA form, the CDR3 reads TGTGCCAGCAGCTCGGGACAGTCCGGACAGGTTGGGGCCAACGTCCTGACTTTC.

CDR3 loop: CASSGNSGWDWYF. CDR3 DNA sequence: TGTGCCAGCAGTGGAAATAGCGGGTGGGATTGGTACTTC. This rearrangement joins TRBV27 to TRBJ2-7, with TRBD2 identical over 7 bases. Germline V gene data show CDR1 as MNHEY and CDR2 as SMNVEV (reference sequence). The junction had 13 bases not matched to a gene; V was cut back by 5 bases and J by 12 bases. The CDR3 consists of 13 residues.

The CDR3 loop reads CATSRDWASSSYNEQFF. The DNA of the CDR3 is TGTGCCACCAGCAGAGATTGGGCCTCATCGTCCTACAATGAGCAGTTCTTC. V usage is TRBV15 and J usage is TRBJ2-1; D gene uncertain. The length of the CDR3 is 17 residues. The V end was cut by 0 bases, the J end by 1 base, with 13 bases between. Germline-derived CDR1 and CDR2 are LNHNV and YYDKDF (reference sequence).

J is TRBJ1-2 and V is TRBV6-1, with 7 bases fitting TRBD1. This CDR3 is built from 15 residues. Germline V gene lookup returns CDR1 MNHNS and CDR2 SASEGT. The trim removed 4 bases at V and 8 bases at J, leaving 13 bases unmatched. The CDR3 bases are TGTGCCAGCAGTGCGCAACAGGGGTATGGGGGGGGCTACACCTTC. Encoded protein: CASSAQQGYGGGYTF.

This sequence joins TRBV7-2 and TRBJ2-7; D ambiguous. CDR1 is SGHTA and CDR2 is FQGNSA in the germline V gene. Trimming left V 4 bases short and J 3 bases short, with 4 bases between. The CDR3 contains 11 residues. The CDR3 nucleotides read TGTGCCAGCAGCTCAAACTACGAGCAGTACTTC. Encoded protein: CASSSNYEQYF.

The chain joins TRBV10-2 to TRBJ2-7; a possible D gene is TRBD2 (6 bases). The CDR3 covers 14 residues. Germline values: CDR1 WSHSY, CDR2 SAAADI. V gave up 5 bases and J gave up 0 bases, with 11 bases separating them. The CDR3 sequence is CASSNLADSYEQYF. CDR3 in DNA: TGCGCCAGCAGTAATTTAGCGGACTCCTACGAGCAGTACTTC.

In its sample, this clone was seen a few times. V gene TRBV2 combines with J gene TRBJ2-5; 7 bases fit TRBD2. V was clipped by 6 bases and J by 2 bases; unmatched bases: 12. Germline V lookup: CDR1 SNHLY, CDR2 FYNNEI. The CDR3 is made up of 16 amino acids. The CDR3 nucleotides read TGTGCCAGCAGCCCCTTGAGCGGGACTAAACAAGAGACCCAGTACTTC. Translating gives CASSPLSGTKQETQYF. Filled out from reference TRBV2 and TRBJ2-5, the complete variable domain reads EPEVTQTPSHQVTQMGQEVILRCVPISNHLYFYWYRQILGQKVEFLVSFYNNEISEKSEIFDDQFSVERPDGSNFTLKIRSTKLEDSAMYFCASSPLSGTKQETQYFGPGTRLLVL.

The chain carries TRBV7-9 and TRBJ2-5; D is undetermined. Per the germline V gene, CDR1 is SEHNR and CDR2 is FQNEAQ (reference sequence). V lost 0 bases and J lost 2, with 1 base in between. The CDR3 consists of 12 residues. In DNA form, the CDR3 reads TGTGCCAGCAGCTTAGCGCAAGAGACCCAGTACTTC. Translation: CASSLAQETQYF.

This rearrangement joins TRBV5-4 to TRBJ1-2; D is undetermined. V was clipped by 4 bases and J by 0 bases, with 13 bases between them. The CDR3 runs to 15 residues. The germline V gene has CDR1 SGHNT and CDR2 YYREEE (reference sequence). CDR3 sequence (DNA): TGTGCCAGCAGCCCCACCGGCAGAACTAACTATGGCTACACCTTC. Its translation: CASSPTGRTNYGYTF.

The chain links TRBV11-2 to TRBJ2-7, with unresolved D. This CDR3 has 14 residues. Trimming shortened V by 4 bases and J by 4 bases, and 14 bases separated the two germline ends. Germline loops: CDR1 SGHAT, CDR2 FQNNGV. This chain's CDR3 is CASSSLLGSYEQYF. The CDR3 DNA reads TGTGCCAGCAGCTCGCTTCTGGGTAGTTACGAGCAGTACTTC.